The sequence of this TCR beta chain was determined in a study of blood T cells in healthy people across ages. Points from the study as a whole: The study lacked donor CMV status, which possibly confounded expanded clonotype changes. Per million T cells, the diversity of TCR beta decreased roughly linearly as age advanced. Relative to aged donors, long-lived donors carried more naive CD4+ cells and displayed higher diversity.

A sample-barcoded 5' primer and a J-beta primer mix were used in a second PCR of roughly 7 to 12 cycles. TCRdb fed the 5' RACE reads into MiXCR, producing one record per CDR3 protein. The sample contains over 300,000 distinct CDR3 sequences, roughly half of which appear only once. On this clonotype itself: Its antigen is not known.

Donors were systemically healthy Caucasian individuals from Russia aged 6 to 90 years. V was shortened by 3 bases and J by 0 bases, with 12 bases between the two germline ends. The CDR3 covers 15 residues. Germline values: CDR1 SNHLY, CDR2 FYNNEI. The sample was blood. The receptor was derived from a man aged 55 to 70 in good health. The chain is built from TRBV2 and TRBJ2-7; no clear D. This CDR3 is CASSEVGWSSYEQYF. The DNA for the CDR3 is TGTGCCAGCAGTGAGGTGGGCTGGAGCTCCTACGAGCAGTACTTC.